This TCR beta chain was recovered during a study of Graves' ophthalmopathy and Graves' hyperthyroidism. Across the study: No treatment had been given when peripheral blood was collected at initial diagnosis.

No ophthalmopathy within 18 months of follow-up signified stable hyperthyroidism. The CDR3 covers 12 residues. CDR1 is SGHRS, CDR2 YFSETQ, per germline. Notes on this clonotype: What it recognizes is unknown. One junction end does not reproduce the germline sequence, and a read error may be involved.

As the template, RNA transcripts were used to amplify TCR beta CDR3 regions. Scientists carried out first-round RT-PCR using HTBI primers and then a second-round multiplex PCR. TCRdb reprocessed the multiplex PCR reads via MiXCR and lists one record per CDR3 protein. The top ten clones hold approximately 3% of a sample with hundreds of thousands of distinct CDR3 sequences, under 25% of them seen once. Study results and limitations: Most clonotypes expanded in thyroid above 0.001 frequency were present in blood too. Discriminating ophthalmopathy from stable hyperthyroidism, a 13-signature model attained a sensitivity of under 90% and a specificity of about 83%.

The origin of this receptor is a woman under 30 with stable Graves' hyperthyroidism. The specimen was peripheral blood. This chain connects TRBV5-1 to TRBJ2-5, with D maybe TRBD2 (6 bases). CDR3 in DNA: TGCGCCAGCAGCTTGAGCCGGGAGACCCAGGACTTC. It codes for CASSLSRETQDF.